This record concerns one T cell receptor (beta chain) sequence. Only in-frame clones appear in the TCRdb table, and some are missing; sequencing was by immunoSEQ multiplex PCR. The data hold some 30,000 clones, with 80% to 90% observed a single time. Germline loops: CDR1 LNHDA, CDR2 SQIVND (reference sequence). Trimming removed 5 bases from V and 4 bases from J; junction bases left unmatched: 17. The CDR3 totals 19 residues. The sample originates from a study of T cell changes during pregnancy in multiple sclerosis. The genes are TRBV19 and TRBJ1-5, with TRBD1 matching 10 bases. This clonotype was sampled from a female donor with multiple sclerosis, enrolled in a pregnancy study. The sequencing used CD8+ T cells from peripheral blood mononuclear cells, collected in the third trimester of pregnancy. The CDR3 loop is CASSSRTGSRTGGNQPQHF. The CDR3 DNA follows: TGTGCCAGTAGTTCCCGAACAGGTAGTCGGACAGGGGGTAATCAGCCCCAGCATTTT. Looking up the rest from reference TRBV19 and TRBJ1-5 gives the full variable domain: DGGITQSPKYLFRKEGQNVTLSCEQNLNHDAMYWYRQDPGQGLRLIYYSQIVNDFQKGDIAEGYSVSREKKESFPLTVTSAQKNPTAFYLCASSSRTGSRTGGNQPQHFGDGTRLSIL.